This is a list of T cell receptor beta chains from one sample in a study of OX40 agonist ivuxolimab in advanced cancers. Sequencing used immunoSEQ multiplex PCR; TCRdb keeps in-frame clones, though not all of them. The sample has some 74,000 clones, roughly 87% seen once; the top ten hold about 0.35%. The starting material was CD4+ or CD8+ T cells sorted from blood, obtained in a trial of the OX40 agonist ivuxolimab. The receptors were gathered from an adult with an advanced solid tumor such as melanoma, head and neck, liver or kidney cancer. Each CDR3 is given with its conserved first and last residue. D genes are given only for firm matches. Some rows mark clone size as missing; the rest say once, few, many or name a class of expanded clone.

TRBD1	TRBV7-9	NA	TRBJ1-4	CASGDRGNTGLEKLFF	TGTGCCAGCGGGGACAGGGGGAACACGGGCCTTGAAAAACTGTTTTTT
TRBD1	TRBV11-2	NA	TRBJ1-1	CASSPGGTEAFF	TGTGCCAGCAGCCCAGGGGGCACTGAAGCTTTCTTT
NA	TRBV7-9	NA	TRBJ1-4	CASSSGQNDHEKLFF	TGTGCCAGCAGCTCAGGACAGAACGATCATGAAAAACTGTTTTTT
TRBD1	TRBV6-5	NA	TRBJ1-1	CASSYSNRGLTEAFF	TGTGCCAGCAGTTACTCGAACAGGGGGCTGACTGAAGCTTTCTTT
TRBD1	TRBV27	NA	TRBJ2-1	CASSLYSGGAGQFF	TGTGCCAGCAGTTTATACTCAGGGGGCGCCGGGCAGTTCTTC
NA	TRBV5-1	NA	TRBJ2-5	CASSLAGLRGETQYF	TGCGCCAGCAGCTTGGCAGGACTGAGGGGGGAGACCCAGTACTTC
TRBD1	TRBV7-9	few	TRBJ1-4	CASSSDRGLGEKLFF	TGTGCCAGCAGCTCCGACAGGGGGCTAGGAGAAAAACTGTTTTTT
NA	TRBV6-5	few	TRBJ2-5	CASSLGGGPRETQYF	TGTGCCAGCAGTTTAGGGGGGGGGCCGCGGGAGACCCAGTACTTC
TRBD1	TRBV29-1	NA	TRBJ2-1	CSVGWTGGYNEQFF	TGCAGCGTTGGGTGGACAGGGGGATACAATGAGCAGTTCTTC
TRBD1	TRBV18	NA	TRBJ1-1	CASSPRKAGGAGTEAFF	TGTGCCAGCTCACCCCGCAAGGCAGGGGGCGCGGGGACTGAAGCTTTCTTT
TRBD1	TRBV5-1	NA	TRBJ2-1	CASSSGTVNYNEQFF	TGCGCCAGCAGCTCAGGGACAGTGAACTACAATGAGCAGTTCTTC
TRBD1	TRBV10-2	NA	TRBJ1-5	CASSGQGGNQPQHF	TGCGCCAGCAGTGGACAGGGGGGCAATCAGCCCCAGCATTTT
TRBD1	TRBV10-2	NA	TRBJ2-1	CASSLAGTGENEQFF	TGCGCCAGCAGTCTGGCCGGGACAGGGGAGAATGAGCAGTTCTTC
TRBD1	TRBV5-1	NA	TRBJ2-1	CASSLNPTGFNNEQFF	TGCGCCAGCAGCCTGAACCCGACAGGGTTTAACAATGAGCAGTTCTTC
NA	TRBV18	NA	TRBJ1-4	CASSPRVFNEKLFF	TGTGCCAGCTCACCCAGGGTTTTTAATGAAAAACTGTTTTTT
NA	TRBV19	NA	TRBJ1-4	CASSPQRLANEKLFF	TGTGCCAGTAGCCCTCAGAGGTTGGCTAATGAAAAACTGTTTTTT
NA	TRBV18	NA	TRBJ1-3	CASSRQALNSGNTIYF	TGTGCCAGCTCACGACAGGCTCTCAACTCTGGAAACACCATATATTTT
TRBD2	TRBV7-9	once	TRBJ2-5	CASSPGTSGGVYLQETQYF	TGTGCCAGCAGCCCTGGGACTAGCGGGGGGGTCTACCTCCAAGAGACCCAGTACTTC
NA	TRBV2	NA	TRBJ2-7	CASDEGYSNSYEQYF	TGTGCCAGTGATGAGGGGTACAGCAATAGCTACGAGCAGTACTTC
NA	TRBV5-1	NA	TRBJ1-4	CASSLDEKLFF	TGCGCCAGCAGCTTGGATGAAAAACTGTTTTTT
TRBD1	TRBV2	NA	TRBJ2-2	CASSPQGPLNTGELFF	TGTGCCAGCAGCCCACAGGGGCCTTTGAACACCGGGGAGCTGTTTTTT
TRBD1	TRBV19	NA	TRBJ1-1	CASRRTGFEASDTEAFF	TGTGCCAGTAGGAGGACAGGCTTCGAGGCTTCGGACACTGAAGCTTTCTTT
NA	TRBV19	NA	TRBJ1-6	CASSIAGGRSYYAADYNSPLHF	TGTGCCAGTAGTATCGCTGGCGGGCGGTCCTATTATGCAGCTGACTATAATTCACCCCTCCACTTT
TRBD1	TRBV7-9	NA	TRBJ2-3	CASSLGTGTDTQYF	TGTGCCAGCAGCTTAGGGACAGGAACAGATACGCAGTATTTT
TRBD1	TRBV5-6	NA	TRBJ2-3	CASSLTGQSTDTQYF	TGTGCCAGCAGCTTGACGGGACAGAGCACAGATACGCAGTATTTT
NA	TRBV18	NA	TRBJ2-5	CASSPGNRETQYF	TGTGCCAGCTCGCCGGGAAACAGAGAGACCCAGTACTTC
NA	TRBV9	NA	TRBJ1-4	CASSPGFQGEKLFF	TGTGCCAGCAGCCCGGGTTTCCAAGGGGAAAAACTGTTTTTT
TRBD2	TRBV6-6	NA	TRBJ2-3	CASSYSGGAEPDTQYF	TGTGCCAGCAGTTACAGCGGGGGGGCCGAGCCAGATACGCAGTATTTT
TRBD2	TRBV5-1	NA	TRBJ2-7	CASSLGGVTWTSGGLRIYEQYF	TGCGCCAGCAGCTTGGGAGGGGTCACCTGGACTAGCGGGGGCCTAAGGATATACGAGCAGTACTTC
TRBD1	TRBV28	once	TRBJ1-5	CASSPGGQGIFRDQPQHF	TGTGCCAGCAGCCCTGGGGGACAGGGAATCTTTCGGGATCAGCCCCAGCATTTT
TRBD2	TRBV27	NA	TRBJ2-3	CASSRLAGVSGTDTQYF	TGTGCCAGCTCCCGACTAGCGGGGGTGTCGGGCACAGATACGCAGTATTTT
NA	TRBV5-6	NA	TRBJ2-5	CASSLGRQGKETQYF	TGTGCCAGCAGCCTAGGCCGTCAAGGAAAAGAGACCCAGTACTTC
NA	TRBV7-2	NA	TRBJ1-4	CASSLDGNEKLFF	TGTGCCAGCAGCTTAGACGGAAATGAAAAACTGTTTTTT
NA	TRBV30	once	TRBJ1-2	CAWSLTEGYYTF	TGTGCCTGGAGCTTAACGGAGGGGTACTACACCTTC
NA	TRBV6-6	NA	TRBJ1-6	CASSRQAHNSPLHF	TGTGCCAGCAGTCGACAGGCGCATAATTCACCCCTCCACTTT
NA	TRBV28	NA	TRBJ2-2	CASMGHKGAGELFF	TGTGCCAGCATGGGACATAAAGGCGCCGGGGAGCTGTTTTTT
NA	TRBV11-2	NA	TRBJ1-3	CASSPISSGNTIYF	TGTGCCAGCAGCCCCATCAGCTCTGGAAACACCATATATTTT
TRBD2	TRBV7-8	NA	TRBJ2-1	CASSQGTSGSPSYNEQFF	TGTGCCAGCAGCCAGGGGACTAGTGGGTCCCCCTCCTACAATGAGCAGTTCTTC
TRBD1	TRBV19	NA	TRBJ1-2	CASQQVTGDYGYTF	TGTGCCAGCCAGCAAGTCACAGGGGACTATGGCTACACCTTC
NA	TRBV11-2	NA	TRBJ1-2	CASRSRGRGYTF	TGTGCCAGCAGATCTAGGGGGAGGGGCTACACCTTC
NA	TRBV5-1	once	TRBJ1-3	CASSPGNGNTIYF	TGCGCCAGCAGCCCCGGAAACGGAAACACCATATATTTT
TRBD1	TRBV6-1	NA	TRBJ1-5	CASRETRGSAQHF	TGTGCCAGCAGGGAGACCAGGGGGTCGGCCCAGCATTTT
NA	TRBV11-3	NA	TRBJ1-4	CASSPGQSTSEKLFF	TGTGCCAGCAGCCCCGGACAGTCAACTAGTGAAAAACTGTTTTTT
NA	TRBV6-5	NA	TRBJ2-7	CASSSQYEQYF	TGTGCCAGCAGTTCACAATACGAGCAGTACTTC
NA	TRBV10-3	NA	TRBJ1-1	CAIRGISAEAFF	TGTGCCATCAGAGGCATAAGCGCTGAAGCTTTCTTT
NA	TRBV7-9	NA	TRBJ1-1	CASSLAQNTEAFF	TGTGCCAGCAGCTTAGCCCAGAACACTGAAGCTTTCTTT
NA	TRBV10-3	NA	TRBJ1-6	CAIRETTFYNSPLHF	TGTGCCATCAGAGAGACTACCTTCTATAATTCACCCCTCCACTTT
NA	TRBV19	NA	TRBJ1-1	CASSGYDSLAFF	TGTGCCAGTAGTGGTTATGACAGTTTGGCTTTCTTT
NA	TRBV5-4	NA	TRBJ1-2	CASSQDSFLGGYTF	TGTGCCAGCAGCCAGGACAGTTTCCTCGGGGGCTACACCTTC
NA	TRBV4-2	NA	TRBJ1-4	CASSQDAGIANEKLFF	TGTGCCAGCAGCCAAGATGCGGGCATCGCTAATGAAAAACTGTTTTTT
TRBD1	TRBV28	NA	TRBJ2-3	CASMSGQGYTDTQYF	TGTGCCAGCATGTCCGGACAGGGGTACACAGATACGCAGTATTTT
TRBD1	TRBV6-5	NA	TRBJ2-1	CASSYRGQVSQFF	TGTGCCAGCAGTTACAGGGGACAGGTATCACAGTTCTTC
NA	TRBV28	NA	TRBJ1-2	CASSPGGKAGYTF	TGTGCCAGCAGTCCGGGGGGGAAAGCTGGCTACACCTTC